Here is one TCR beta chain with its context. No antigen is known for it. This sample was included in a study of T cell responses to AZD1222 COVID-19 vaccine. Findings and caveats of the study: Vaccine-associated CD4 TCRs ranged over spike, dominating at 160-218 and 743-854. Epitopes outside B.1.351 and B.1.1.7 mutated regions reportedly drew nearly half of spike TCRs. Most donors were white British and more were female, and clonal diversity was possibly underestimated.

V shed 5 bases, J shed 7 bases, and the junction held 15 bases outside the gene matches. Per the germline V gene, CDR1 is MNHNY and CDR2 is SVGAGI (reference sequence). The CDR3 runs to 17 residues. Assay: immunoSEQ multiplex PCR; the TCRdb copy retains only in-frame clones and omits some. The repertoire holds about 73,000 clones, 80% to 90% seen once, with 7.5% to 10% in the top ten. The sequenced sample was peripheral blood, obtained 28 days after the second AZD1222 dose. The receptor's source is an adult who received the AZD1222 COVID-19 vaccine. The genes are TRBV6-6 and TRBJ1-5, with 9 nucleotides matching TRBD1. CDR3 protein: CASSPTGGGLSGQPQHF. The DNA for the CDR3 is TGTGCCAGCAGTCCTACAGGGGGCGGTCTCAGCGGACAGCCCCAGCATTTT.